These 17 T cell receptor beta chains share one sample of origin, sequenced in a study of beta chain features in type 1 diabetes. General study findings and limits: In every one of the four CD4+ subsets, TCRB CDR3s were moderately but significantly shorter in Type 1 diabetes patients.

The isolated RNA, all of it, was reverse transcribed, so expressed TCRB transcripts were what got sequenced. Clones were sequenced by immunoSEQ multiplex PCR, and TCRdb holds only the in-frame ones, with some missing. This sample has some 370,000 clones, with 9.6% found just once. Which antigens these TCRs recognize remains unknown. Source material: central memory CD4+ T cells from blood. The receptor set was obtained from a man aged 30 to 39 with type 1 diabetes.

This rearrangement joins TRBV7-9 to TRBJ2-1; D tentatively reads TRBD1 or TRBD2 (6 bases each). The germline gives CDR1 SEHNR, CDR2 FQNEAQ (reference sequence). V gave up 5 bases and J gave up 8 bases, with 10 bases separating them. The CDR3 covers 12 residues. The CDR3: CASSRGLDEQFF. For the CDR3, the DNA is TGTGCCAGCAGCCGGGGGCTGGATGAGCAGTTCTTC.

This clone was picked up a small number of times. CDR3 in amino acids: CAWSSSTDTQYF. CDR3 nucleotides: TGTGCCTGGAGCAGTAGCACAGATACGCAGTATTTT. The rearrangement joins TRBV30 to TRBJ2-3, with D hard to call. This CDR3 region has 12 residues. Germline-derived CDR1 and CDR2 are GTSNPN and SVGIG (reference sequence). V dropped 3 bases and J dropped 0 bases, with 4 bases sitting between them.

V gene TRBV28 combines with J gene TRBJ2-7; 10 bases fit TRBD2. CDR3 size: 14 residues. Trimming removed 7 bases from V and 2 bases from J; junction bases left unmatched: 5. Germline V gene data show CDR1 as MDHEN and CDR2 as SYDVKM. Written as DNA, the CDR3 is TGTGCCAGCACCCCTAGCGGGGGACCCTACGAGCAGTACTTC. Amino acids: CASTPSGGPYEQYF.

The rearrangement uses TRBV28 and TRBJ2-6, with unresolved D. Trimming shortened V by 7 bases and J by 0 bases, and 13 bases separated the two germline ends. CDR3 length equals 16 residues. Germline CDR1 is MDHEN and CDR2 is SYDVKM. The CDR3 sequence is CASKGRNRSGANVLTF. For the CDR3, the DNA is TGTGCCAGCAAGGGTAGAAACCGCTCTGGGGCCAACGTCCTGACTTTC.

V and J are TRBV5-5 and TRBJ2-3; 7 bases fit TRBD1. Trimming cost V 1 base and J 6 bases; bases outside gene matches: 2. In germline, CDR1 is SGHKS, CDR2 YYEKEE (reference sequence). CDR3 length equals 13 residues. The CDR3 sequence: CASSLPTGDTQYF. DNA for the CDR3: TGTGCCAGCAGCTTGCCGACAGGGGATACGCAGTATTTT.

The chain employs TRBV18 and TRBJ1-1, with 9 bases lining up with TRBD1. The trim removed 2 bases at V and 1 base at J, leaving 2 bases unmatched. Germline lookup yields CDR1 KGHSH and CDR2 LQKENI. The CDR3 length is 15 residues. CDR3 DNA sequence: TGTGCCAGCTCACCAGAACAGGGGGCGAACACTGAAGCTTTCTTT. This sequence encodes CASSPEQGANTEAFF.

CDR3 DNA sequence: TGCAGCGCCGCCCGGGCAGGGTATGACGGGGAGCTGTTTTTT. This codes for CSAARAGYDGELFF. V gene TRBV29-1 combines with J gene TRBJ2-2; D perhaps matches TRBD1 (5 bases). The CDR3 loop spans 14 amino acids. The V end lost 7 bases, the J end lost 7 bases, and 19 bases lay between the germline ends. Germline V lookup: CDR1 SQVTM, CDR2 ANQGSEA.

The rearrangement links TRBV28 to TRBJ1-5; D might be TRBD1 (5 bases). Trimming cost V 11 bases and J 6 bases, with 20 bases left between them. Germline V gives CDR1 MDHEN, CDR2 SYDVKM. The CDR3 spans 14 residues. The CDR3 is CAGNPGGSGQPQHF. The CDR3 DNA follows: TGTGCCGGAAACCCCGGGGGGTCGGGTCAGCCCCAGCATTTT. The complete variable domain, with remaining parts taken from reference TRBV28 and TRBJ1-5, reads DVKVTQSSRYLVKRTGEKVFLECVQDMDHENMFWYRQDPGLGLRLIYFSYDVKMKEKGDIPEGYSVSREKKERFSLILESASTNQTSMYLCAGNPGGSGQPQHFGDGTRLSIL.

A few counts support this clone. The chain recombines TRBV11-2 with TRBJ2-1; D may be TRBD1 or TRBD2 (5 bases each). The CDR3 runs to 13 residues. Per germline, CDR1 SGHAT and CDR2 FQNNGV. V was clipped by 2 bases and J by 8 bases, with 10 bases between them. The DNA for the CDR3 is TGTGCCAGCAGCTTAACAGGAGGTGATGAGCAGTTCTTC. It specifies CASSLTGGDEQFF.

This clone turned up a few times. V is TRBV2 and J is TRBJ2-2; D tentatively fits TRBD1 or TRBD2 (5 bases each). Germline assignment: CDR1 SNHLY and CDR2 FYNNEI. The CDR3 contains 17 residues. Trimming cost V 5 bases and J 1 base, with 17 bases left between them. The CDR3 is CASSPSLRDVNTGELFF. The CDR3 region has the DNA TGTGCCAGCAGTCCATCTCTAAGGGACGTGAACACCGGGGAGCTGTTTTTT.

There are a few counts of this clone. The chain couples TRBV7-2 to TRBJ1-5; D gene ambiguous. Trimming removed 6 bases from V and 6 bases from J, with 9 bases in between. Looked up from germline, CDR1 is SGHTA and CDR2 is FQGNSA. This CDR3 contains 12 residues. The CDR3 DNA reads as TGTGCCAGCAGTGTTCCGAGTCAGCCCCAGCATTTT. This sequence encodes CASSVPSQPQHF. Drawing the rest from reference TRBV7-2 and TRBJ1-5, the complete variable domain is GAGVSQSPSNKVTEKGKDVELRCDPISGHTALYWYRQSLGQGLEFLIYFQGNSAPDKSGLPSDRFSAERTGGSVSTLTIQRTQQEDSAVYLCASSVPSQPQHFGDGTRLSIL.

The chain is built from TRBV11-2 and TRBJ1-5, with no clear D. Germline V gene sequence: CDR1 SGHAT, CDR2 FQNNGV. The CDR3 is 15 residues long. Trimming took off 0 bases at V and 2 bases at J, with 8 bases between the two ends. The CDR3 bases are TGTGCCAGCAGCTTAGATCCGGGCGGCAATCAGCCCCAGCATTTT. Residues: CASSLDPGGNQPQHF. The full variable domain, completed using reference TRBV11-2 and TRBJ1-5, is EAGVAQSPRYKIIEKRQSVAFWCNPISGHATLYWYQQILGQGPKLLIQFQNNGVVDDSQLPKDRFSAERLKGVDSTLKIQPAKLEDSAVYLCASSLDPGGNQPQHFGDGTRLSIL.

V usage is TRBV5-6 and J usage is TRBJ2-5, with TRBD1 matching 8 bases. Germline lookup yields CDR1 SGHDT and CDR2 YYEEEE. The V gene end was trimmed by 3 bases and the J gene end by 4 bases; junction bases not matched to a gene: 5. This CDR3 has 14 amino acids. The CDR3 bases are TGTGCCAGCAGCTCCGTCACAGGGGGAGAGACCCAGTACTTC. Translation: CASSSVTGGETQYF.

V is TRBV11-2 and J is TRBJ1-3; D is undetermined. Germline CDR1 is SGHAT and CDR2 is FQNNGV. V lost 4 bases, J lost 0 bases, and 4 bases lay in between. The CDR3 covers 13 residues. The CDR3: CASSSDSGNTIYF. CDR3 in DNA: TGTGCCAGCAGCTCGGACTCTGGAAACACCATATATTTT.

This clone was counted ten times or more. The V call is TRBV21-1, the J call TRBJ1-4; the DNA was not used to check the table's D call, TRBD1. TRBV21-1 is a known pseudogene. CDR3 length: 16 residues. This CDR3 reads CASSITPTGFGEKLFF. The CDR3 DNA reads TGTGCCAGCAGCATAACTCCGACAGGGTTCGGAGAAAAACTGTTTTTT.

This clone was seen only a few times. The V call is TRBV4-3, the J call TRBJ1-4, with 10 bases lining up with TRBD1. CDR1 and CDR2 from the germline V gene are LGHNA and YSLEER. The junction had 3 bases not matched to a gene; V was cut back by 1 base and J by 7 bases. The length of the CDR3 is 15 residues. CDR3 in amino acids: CASSQGTGGAEKLFF. The CDR3 DNA sequence: TGCGCCAGCAGCCAAGGGACAGGGGGGGCTGAAAAACTGTTTTTT.

The chain joins TRBV18 to TRBJ2-3; the D is unclear. Trimming left V 3 bases short and J 6 bases short, with 13 bases between. This CDR3 spans 14 amino acids. Germline V gene lookup returns CDR1 KGHSH and CDR2 LQKENI. CDR3 amino acids: CASSPGTPSDTQYF. CDR3 sequence (DNA): TGTGCCAGCTCACCTGGTACCCCCTCGGATACGCAGTATTTT.